This is a list of T cell receptor beta chains from one sample in a study of T cell responses to AZD1222 COVID-19 vaccine. Produced via immunoSEQ multiplex PCR; TCRdb's table is partial and in-frame only. The table has about 99,000 clones, nearly 90% seen once. The sample consisted of peripheral blood, taken on day 0 of AZD1222 vaccination. Source of these receptors: an adult in good health. Both conserved end residues are part of each CDR3. Each record gives: D gene, J gene, clone size, V gene, CDR3 DNA, CDR3 protein. The D gene is left open where the match is weak. A clone size is listed for some rows: how often the clone was seen (once, few, many), or a class if it is expanded.

NA | TRBJ2-3 | NA | TRBV4-3 | TGCGCCAGCAGCTCGGGAAGCGAGGGCACAGATACGCAGTATTTT | CASSSGSEGTDTQYF
TRBD1 | TRBJ2-3 | once | TRBV5-1 | TGCGCCAGCAGCCGGGAGGACAGGGGGCTCACAGATACGCAGTATTTT | CASSREDRGLTDTQYF
NA | TRBJ2-2 | NA | TRBV5-6 | TGTGCCAGCAGCTTGTTTGTCAGGACGAACACCGGGGAGCTGTTTTTT | CASSLFVRTNTGELFF
NA | TRBJ2-2 | NA | TRBV19 | TGTGCCACCCCCGCGGGGGCAAACACCGGGGAGCTGTTTTTT | CATPAGANTGELFF
NA | TRBJ2-3 | NA | TRBV7-9 | TGTGCCACCCAGGGTTATGGCACAGATACGCAGTATTTT | CATQGYGTDTQYF
NA | TRBJ2-1 | NA | TRBV11-3 | TGTGCCAGCAGCCCTCTCGATCGTTGGGAGACTTACAATGAGCAGTTCTTC | CASSPLDRWETYNEQFF
NA | TRBJ1-1 | NA | TRBV6-5 | TGTGCCAGCAGCCTTGGGGGGCCCATGAACACTGAAGCTTTCTTT | CASSLGGPMNTEAFF
NA | TRBJ2-7 | NA | TRBV6-5 | TGTGCCAGCAGTTACTCCAGAGAGTACCACTACGAGCAGTACTTC | CASSYSREYHYEQYF
NA | TRBJ1-5 | NA | TRBV5-8 | TGTGCCAGCAGCTATATTAGCAATCAGCCCCAGCATTTT | CASSYISNQPQHF
NA | TRBJ1-5 | NA | TRBV24-1 | TGTGCCACCAGTGACCCAGGCACCAGGCAGCCCCAGCATTTT | CATSDPGTRQPQHF
TRBD2 | TRBJ2-1 | NA | TRBV4-2 | TGTGCCAGCAGCCTTGGGGCGGGAGTGCGTAATGAGCAGTTCTTC | CASSLGAGVRNEQFF
TRBD1 | TRBJ2-7 | NA | TRBV5-6 | TGTGCCAGCAGCTCCTGGACAGGGGTAAACTACGAGCAGTACTTC | CASSSWTGVNYEQYF
TRBD1 | TRBJ1-2 | NA | TRBV2 | TGTGCCAGCAGTGAAAAACAGGGGTCTAACTATGGCTACACCTTC | CASSEKQGSNYGYTF
NA | TRBJ1-6 | NA | TRBV7-9 | TGTGCCAGCACCCGATTGCAGGGATCGAGCGCCTATAATTCACCCCTCCACTTT | CASTRLQGSSAYNSPLHF
TRBD1 | TRBJ1-2 | once | TRBV27 | TGTGCCAGCAGCAGGGACAGGGTCGGCTATGGCTACACCTTC | CASSRDRVGYGYTF
NA | TRBJ1-3 | NA | TRBV19 | TGTGCCAGTAGTATAGCACAGGCGAGGACTGGAAACACCATATATTTT | CASSIAQARTGNTIYF
NA | TRBJ2-5 | NA | TRBV6-2/TRBV6-3 | TGTGCCAGCAGTTACACAGGTACCCAAGAGACCCAGTACTTC | CASSYTGTQETQYF
NA | TRBJ1-1 | NA | TRBV5-5 | TGTGCCAGCAGCTTGGATCTGTATTCCGGCACTGAAGCTTTCTTT | CASSLDLYSGTEAFF
NA | TRBJ2-5 | NA | TRBV29-1 | TGCAGCGTGCCCGATTGGGGGGAGACCCAGTACTTC | CSVPDWGETQYF
TRBD2 | TRBJ2-2 | NA | TRBV11-3 | TGTGCCAGCAGCCTTACGTCCGGGACTATCACCGGGGAGCTGTTTTTT | CASSLTSGTITGELFF
NA | TRBJ2-3 | NA | TRBV19 | TGTGCCAGTAGTAAGGGAGTTTCAGATACGCAGTATTTT | CASSKGVSDTQYF
NA | TRBJ1-2 | once | TRBV9 | TGTGCCAGCAGCCCCCGGGGGGGAGTCTATGGCTACACCTTC | CASSPRGGVYGYTF
TRBD2 | TRBJ2-1 | NA | TRBV2 | TGTGCCAGCAGTGTCCCCCTAGCGGGAGAAAATGAGCAGTTCTTC | CASSVPLAGENEQFF